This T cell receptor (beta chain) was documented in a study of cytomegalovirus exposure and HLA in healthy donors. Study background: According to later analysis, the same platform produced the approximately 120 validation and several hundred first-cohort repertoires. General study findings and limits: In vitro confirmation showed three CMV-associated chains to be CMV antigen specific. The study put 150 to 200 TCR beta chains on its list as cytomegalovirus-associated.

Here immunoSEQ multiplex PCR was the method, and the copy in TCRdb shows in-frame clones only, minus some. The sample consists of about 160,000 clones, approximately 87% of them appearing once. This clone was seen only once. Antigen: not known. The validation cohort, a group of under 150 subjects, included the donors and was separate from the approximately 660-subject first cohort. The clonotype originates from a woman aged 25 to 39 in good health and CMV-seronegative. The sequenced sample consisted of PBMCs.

The CDR3 spells CASSLSPPRGVAGNYEQYF. CDR3 DNA sequence: TGTGCCAGCAGTTTATCACCCCCCCGGGGGGTAGCGGGAAACTACGAGCAGTACTTC. V and J are TRBV27 and TRBJ2-7, with TRBD2 matching over 8 bases. The CDR3 loop spans 19 amino acids. The J segment lost 3 bases and the V segment lost 0 bases, leaving 16 bases of the junction unmatched. From germline, CDR1 is MNHEY and CDR2 SMNVEV (reference sequence).